The present entry profiles one T cell receptor (beta chain) with its context. What this receptor recognizes is not known. No much larger clone exists at a distance of one base, and base qualities are not known. The cohort consisted of 600 to 750 healthy bone marrow donors. Cohort members were all nominally healthy when sampled, although unrecorded immune exposures were likely present. The donor was CMV seronegative and was included in the group of several hundred seronegative cohort members. Every donor gave a peripheral blood sample, and the peripheral blood mononuclear cells from that sample were used for TCR beta sequencing. Genomic DNA extraction from the blood cell samples was performed with the Qiagen DNeasy Blood Extraction Kit. The sample originates from a study of cytomegalovirus exposure and HLA in healthy donors (dated by TCRdb to between 2016 and 2019). With regard to the full study: An earlier analysis of some 600 of the donors reported 276 Gb of sequence data and about 120 million unique TCR beta sequences obtained from about 179 million T cells. An early release that covered fewer than 800 HLA-typed donors contained around 330 gigabases of sequencing data and approximately 85 million unique TCR sequences. The genetic ancestry cluster associated with self-reported Caucasian donors included around 76% of the approximately 430 genotyped donors. The aim of the study was to test whether cataloging public T cell receptors could identify signatures of past pathogen exposure. The T cell repertoires of 666 subjects were profiled by immunosequencing and related to cytomegalovirus serostatus. In addition to the first cohort of 666 subjects, a separate validation cohort of 120 different subjects was used. To predict cytomegalovirus infection status, the study brought together high-throughput TCR immunosequencing, statistical association of individual TCRs with disease status, and machine learning. In a later analysis, previously published TCR beta repertoires from 670 or so donors were re-analyzed and high-resolution HLA genotyping was added so that TCR occurrence patterns could be studied. The later analysis used no new phenotypic data to find candidate immune exposures, relying instead on TCR beta sequences and their occurrence across donors. To decide whether each TCR beta V gene segment behaved as functional or pseudogenic, an earlier analysis of several hundred of the donors relied on high-throughput TCR beta sequencing. Donor age, sex, ethnicity and CMV serostatus were compiled alongside the repertoire data. Genome-wide SNP genotypes for about 55% of the 666 donors were used in a later genetic analysis, which treated that subset as a discovery cohort. Every discovery cohort repertoire had been produced on one sequencing platform. Both class I and class II loci were covered by HLA typing, at four-digit resolution. The number of typed donors differed by locus: roughly 620-640 for A, B, C, DRB1 and DQB1; 522 for DQA1; 606 for DPA1; and roughly 490 for DPB1. Roughly 5 DR-DQ haplotypes were handled as single units for association and clustering, since linkage in the cohort was strong. Across some 400 genotyped donors of the cohort, an average of approximately 240,000 unique TCR beta nucleotide sequences per donor were sequenced, and roughly a sixth of those sequences were non-productive. Study-wide conclusions, independent of this receptor: A further reported finding was that TCR beta sequences accurately predicted the HLA-A and HLA-B alleles for most subjects in the first cohort. In a later analysis, HLA-associated TCR beta chains showed more clonal expansion and lower generation probabilities than non-associated chains that were equally common. According to a later analysis, TCR association rates differed among HLA loci, with DRB1 alleles showing the most associated TCRs and HLA-C alleles showing the fewest. In the study, approximately 160 TCR beta chains were listed as associated with cytomegalovirus. A few of the identified cytomegalovirus-associated TCR beta chains were confirmed in vitro to be specific for cytomegalovirus antigens. Because HLA typing was unavailable for some donors at each locus, only the typed subset was used in association tests. The only immune exposure information available for the cohort was CMV serostatus. At a false discovery rate of 0.05, a later analysis linked 15,000 to 20,000 TCR beta sequences to specific HLA alleles. A cluster of highly shared sequence variants was judged likely to be a technical artifact of the sequencing pipeline. Most TCR sequences were seen in very few donors, while some public TCRs were found in many individuals. Compared with the roughly 670-donor mean, donors in an Asian-associated ancestry cluster had fewer N-insertions in productive TCRs, according to a later genetic analysis. When HLA alleles, especially DR and DQ, strongly co-occurred, TCR associations were difficult to assign to individual alleles. Because counts were too low, roughly 18 rarely observed V segments, including chromosome 9 orphons, were left out of the earlier analysis of about 500 of the donors. In an earlier analysis of around 500 of the donors, most TCR beta V segments appeared in productive rearrangements about 87% or about 30% of the time, broadly matching IMGT annotations. A later analysis reported that several top co-occurrence clusters appeared linked to parvovirus B19, influenza, CMV and Epstein-Barr virus. Linkage disequilibrium might explain the correlated functional status among segregating V segments, but an unknown experimental factor could not be excluded. Presence/absence analyses assumed roughly uniform sequencing depth across donors, an assumption that may not hold. Cytomegalovirus status was reported to be diagnosed by the classifier with high specificity and sensitivity in both the original and validation cohorts. In a later genetic analysis, a missense DCLRE1C variant was associated with V-gene and J-gene trimming of TCR beta chains, and the association was replicated in an independent cohort. Most CMV-associated TCR beta chains appeared to be HLA-restricted in a later analysis, and the HLA associations seemed to be driven largely by CMV exposure. Some IMGT-functional V segments, including TRBV6-2 and TRBV6-3, could not be told apart with the 87-base-pair reads, so those segments were excluded. The cohort was sequenced for TCR beta chains only, and without alpha or paired-chain data the features that could be detected were limited. According to the authors, the approach could potentially be generalized to other disease states and immunological phenotypes.

Looking up the germline V gene yields CDR1 MDHEN and CDR2 SYDVKM. V loses 5 bases at its end and J loses 4 bases; junction bases beyond the gene matches: 4. CDR3 length: 14 amino acids, cysteine to phenylalanine. The sequence is cut down to CDR3 DNA, 42 bases in frame from base 1. Library method: the immunoSEQ multiplex PCR assay. For the multiplex PCR, a mixture combining 60 forward primers for TCR Vbeta segments and 13 reverse primers for TCR Jbeta segments was used. A multiplex PCR assay on genomic DNA amplified the CDR3 region of rearranged TCR beta genes. The amplified TCR beta libraries were sequenced on the Illumina HiSeq System as 87-base-pair reads. In the original analysis: Across the 670 or so repertoires, a later analysis counted around 80 million unique TCR beta chains, 9.5 million to 12 million of which were shared by at least two donors. Raw reads were error-corrected and collapsed into unique sequences with a nearest-neighbor algorithm that merged closely related sequences to remove PCR and sequencing errors. Alignment of CDR3 sequences to IMGT reference sequences was used to assign V, D and J gene segments. Each retained sequence needed at least a six-nucleotide match to both a V gene segment and a J gene segment. A rearrangement was called productive if the CDR3 had no stop codons and remained in frame with V and J, and every other rearrangement was called non-productive. Following IMGT convention, CDR3 was defined as the stretch from the second conserved V-encoded cysteine to the conserved J-encoded phenylalanine. The earlier analysis of some 580 of the donors excluded any sequence lacking an unambiguous match to a single V gene segment. An earlier analysis of 587 of the donors called V segments functional above 56.7% productive rearrangements and segregating when the between-donor standard deviation exceeded 5%. To diagnose cytomegalovirus status from the catalog of TCR beta chain sequences, a statistical classification framework was built. In a later analysis, V and J genes were assigned by comparing TCR nucleotide sequences against IMGT/GENE-DB human TR gene sequences. The TCRdist pipeline was used in a later analysis to assign CDR3 sequences and most-parsimonious VDJ recombination scenarios. In a later analysis, each TCR beta chain was defined by its CDR3 amino acid sequence together with its V-gene family, and reads lacking a unique V-gene family were excluded. To address suspected cross-contamination and a sequencing artifact, a later analysis removed around 600 highly shared, low-generation-probability nucleotide sequences. For each public chain, a later analysis derived a clonal expansion index from normalized ranks of inferred template counts within each repertoire. Generation probabilities in a later analysis came from a VDJ recombination model fitted to out-of-frame rearrangements, and those results were checked against IGoR. In a later analysis, hypergeometric tests were used to score TCR-TCR, TCR-HLA and TCR-CMV co-occurrence, with a repertoire-size bias correction applied to TCR pairs. In a later analysis, false discovery rates were estimated by permuting HLA or CMV assignments 20 times. In a later analysis, co-occurring TCRs were grouped using DBSCAN, and TCRdist sequence similarity was added for clustering within HLA-allele-positive subsets. Repertoires with fewer than 30,000 or more than 120,000 public chains were left out of co-occurrence clustering, as were a handful of repertoires with anomalous nucleotide sharing. TCRdb limited this immuneACCESS table to in-frame rearrangements with V and J called. A share of clones is missing; checked studies link under half to unresolved V genes, and the rest is unexplained. Clone size and the V and J calls come from that table; the DNA yielded D and trimming. Present in this sample are more than 100,000 clones, less than 90% of which were seen just once. Clones ranked in the top ten supply 1.5% of the sample.

The chain joins TRBV28 to TRBJ1-4; a stretch of 7 junction bases matches TRBD1. The sequenced sample consisted of PBMCs. This TCR was recovered from a man aged 40-49 years in good health and CMV-seronegative. The DNA sequence reads TGTGCCAGCAGTCCCGGGACAGTTAATGAAAAACTGTTTTTT. It codes for CASSPGTVNEKLFF. This CDR3, with the reference TRBV28 and TRBJ1-4 proteins standing in past its ends, gives the full variable domain DVKVTQSSRYLVKRTGEKVFLECVQDMDHENMFWYRQDPGLGLRLIYFSYDVKMKEKGDIPEGYSVSREKKERFSLILESASTNQTSMYLCASSPGTVNEKLFFGSGTQLSVL.